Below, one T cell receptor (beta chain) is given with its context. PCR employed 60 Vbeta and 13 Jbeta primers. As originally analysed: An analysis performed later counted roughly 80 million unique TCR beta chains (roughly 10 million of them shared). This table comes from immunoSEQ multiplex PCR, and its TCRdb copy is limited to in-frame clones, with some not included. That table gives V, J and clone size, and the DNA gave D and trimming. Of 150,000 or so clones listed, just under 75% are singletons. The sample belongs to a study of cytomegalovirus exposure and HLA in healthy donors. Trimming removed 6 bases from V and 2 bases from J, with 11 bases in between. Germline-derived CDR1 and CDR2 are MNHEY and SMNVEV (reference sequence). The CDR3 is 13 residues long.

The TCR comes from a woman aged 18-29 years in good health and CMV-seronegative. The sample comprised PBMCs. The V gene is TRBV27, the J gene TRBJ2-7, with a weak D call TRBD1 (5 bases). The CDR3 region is CASRRTGTYEQYV. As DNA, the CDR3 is TGTGCCAGCAGAAGAACAGGAACCTACGAGCAGTACGTC.